A selection of T cell receptor beta chains follows, all from one sample in a study of blood T cells in healthy people across ages. A single record per CDR3 protein comes from TCRdb applying MiXCR to the 5' RACE reads. The sample records about 2 million distinct CDR3 sequences, 40% to 55% being singletons. Specimen: blood. The source of these receptors is a woman aged 40 to 49 in good health. CDR3s include the opening cysteine and the closing phenylalanine or tryptophan. D genes are given only for firm matches. Where a row states a size, it is once, few, many or the class of an expanded clone; other rows omit it.

j_gene	abundance	v_gene	len	d_gene	CDR3nt	CDR3aa
TRBJ2-2	once	TRBV4-3	15	-	TGCGCCAGCAGCCAGGGGGGCCAAGGTACCGGGGAGCTGTTTTTT	CASSQGGQGTGELFF
TRBJ2-4	few	TRBV6-1	14	-	TGTGCCAGCAGTGGTGAACTAGCCAAAAACATTCAGTACTTC	CASSGELAKNIQYF
TRBJ2-5	-	TRBV7-8	17	-	TGTGCCAGCAGCTTGTCCGGGACTGCCGACCCCCCAGAGACCCAGTACTTC	CASSLSGTADPPETQYF
TRBJ2-3	-	TRBV10-3	14	-	TGTGCCATCAGTGAAGGGATACCGGCCGATACGCAGTATTTT	CAISEGIPADTQYF
TRBJ1-4	few	TRBV20-1	11	-	TGCAGTGCTTTTCTTCAGGGAAAACTGTTTTTT	CSAFLQGKLFF
TRBJ2-3	once	TRBV2	14	-	TGTGCCAGCGGGAGGGGGTGGGGCACAGATACGCAGTATTTT	CASGRGWGTDTQYF
TRBJ2-4	few	TRBV7-2	15	-	TGTGCCAGCAGCTTAGACAGCCGAGAAGAAAACATTCAGTACTTC	CASSLDSREENIQYF
TRBJ2-5	few	TRBV25-1	14	-	TGTGCCAGCAGTGGGACTGAGTACCAAGAGACCCAGTACTTC	CASSGTEYQETQYF
TRBJ1-2	-	TRBV2	13	-	TGTGCCAGCATCACAGGGACCCCTGATGGCTACACCTTC	CASITGTPDGYTF
TRBJ1-5	few	TRBV5-1	15	-	TGCGCCAGCAGCCCCGGAGGGCTGAGGGGTCAGCCCCAGCATTTT	CASSPGGLRGQPQHF
TRBJ2-7	once	TRBV4-3	17	-	TGCGCCAGCAGCCAAGATCTCAAGGGTCCCGTTCGGGGGGAGCAGTACTTC	CASSQDLKGPVRGEQYF
TRBJ2-7	-	TRBV3-1	15	TRBD1	TGTGCCAGCAGCCAAGAGCAGGGACAGGGGAATGAGCAGTACTTC	CASSQEQGQGNEQYF
TRBJ2-7	-	TRBV29-1	15	TRBD2	TGCAGCGTGGCGAGGCGGGGGACTAGCGCCAACGAGCAGTACTTC	CSVARRGTSANEQYF
TRBJ1-2	few	TRBV13	16	-	TGTGCCAGCAGCCTAACTAGCCCGGGCAGGGGCGGAGGCTACACCTTC	CASSLTSPGRGGGYTF
TRBJ1-1	-	TRBV20-1	18	-	TGCAGTGCCGTAAGGGGACCCCTCGGTCTCAGAATGAACACTGAAGCTTTCTTT	CSAVRGPLGLRMNTEAFF
TRBJ2-1	-	TRBV5-6	16	TRBD2	TGTGCCAGCCGTACCATGGGTCGGGGGGTCCACGATGAGCAGTTCTTC	CASRTMGRGVHDEQFF
TRBJ2-6	few	TRBV12-3/TRBV12-4	14	-	TGTGCCCTAGCTGAGGCCGCTGGGGCCAACGTCCTGACTTTC	CALAEAAGANVLTF
TRBJ2-5	-	TRBV24-1	15	-	TGTGCCACCAGTACCTGGGGAGCAGGTGGAGAGACCCAGTACTTC	CATSTWGAGGETQYF
TRBJ1-2	-	TRBV5-5	13	TRBD1	TGTGCCAGCAGCAATGGGACAGCCTATGGCTACACCTTC	CASSNGTAYGYTF
TRBJ2-1	few	TRBV25-1	13	-	TGTGCCAGTAGTGGCTTCTCTGGCAATGAGCAGTTCTTC	CASSGFSGNEQFF
TRBJ2-5	few	TRBV10-3	15	-	TGTGCCATCAGTGAGTCGACGTCTGGGAAAGAGACCCAGTACTTC	CAISESTSGKETQYF
TRBJ2-3	few	TRBV7-9	15	-	TGTGCCAGCAGCTTGCCTCTAGCACGCACAGATACGCAGTATTTT	CASSLPLARTDTQYF
TRBJ2-7	many	TRBV12-3/TRBV12-4	14	TRBD2	TGTGCCAGCAGGCTAGCGGGGGGGCCCTACGAGCAGTACTTC	CASRLAGGPYEQYF
TRBJ2-5	-	TRBV25-1	12	-	TGTGCCAGCAGTGACCAGGTAGAGACCCAGTACTTC	CASSDQVETQYF
TRBJ2-5	-	TRBV15	12	-	TGTGCCACCAGCAGAGATCAAGGGACCCAGTACTTC	CATSRDQGTQYF
TRBJ2-4	few	TRBV2	15	TRBD1	TGTGCCAGCATGGACAGGGTGAAAGCCAAAAACATTCAGTACTTC	CASMDRVKAKNIQYF